This T cell receptor (beta chain) is from a study of blood T cell repertoires in COVID-19. Study-level information: Collection of acute and convalescent COVID-19 samples took place in the United States, Italy and Spain.

All enrollees were roughly 18 to 90 years old and from about two dozen US areas. Per the original methods: From reference gene primer amplification, estimates of nucleated cell counts were derived. Produced via immunoSEQ multiplex PCR; TCRdb's table is partial and in-frame only. V, J and clone size are taken as reported in that table, and D and trimming were inferred from the DNA itself. The profile shows hundreds of thousands of clones, roughly 80% of them singletons. The CDR3 contains 16 residues. Deletions cut 1 base from V and 1 base from J, with 14 bases between. The germline V gene encodes CDR1 SGHRS and CDR2 YFSETQ.

The receptor was derived from a man between 40 and 49 years old who had been exposed to COVID-19. V is TRBV5-1 and J is TRBJ1-1, with a possible D match to TRBD1 (5 bases). Source material: PBMCs or T cells enriched from blood (not recorded which). The CDR3 sequence is CASSLSGRGANTEAFF. CDR3 DNA: TGCGCCAGCAGCTTGTCCGGGAGAGGGGCGAACACTGAAGCTTTCTTT.